The clone carrying this TCR beta chain was counted ten times or more. What it recognizes is unknown. The data were obtained in a study of molecular identifiers for immune sequencing clone quantification. Broader study findings: Reportedly, one cell's Jurkat TCR RNA was detected within 1,100,000 naive CD8 cells. Effector cells kept over 98% of their molecules in clones above 20 RNA copies, while naive cells kept under 1% there.

Sorted inputs of about 19,000 to 1,100,000 cells, with 10%, 30% or 50% RNA, yielded naive CD8 libraries. Sorting recovered naive CD8 T cells on a CD8+CD4-CCR7+CD45RA+ profile. TCRdb used MiXCR to reprocess the PCR reads, holding one entry per CDR3 protein. Here the sample spans hundreds of thousands of distinct CDR3 sequences, around 20% being singletons. The CDR3 sequence is 16 residues long. From germline, CDR1 is SGDLS and CDR2 YYNGEE. With 2 bases removed from V and 4 bases from J, the gap between germline ends came to 15 bases. Specimen: naive CD8+ T cells from blood, with Jurkat cell RNA spiked in. Subset reported: FACS-sorted CD8+CD4-CCR7+CD45RA+ naive T cells. The chain recombines TRBV9 with TRBJ2-2; D is unclear. The clonotype originates from a human donor in good health. Some libraries in this study had Jurkat cell RNA spiked in. CDR3 in DNA: TGTGCCAGCAGCGTTGGAGTGAATCATGGCACCGGGGAGCTGTTTTTT. Amino acids: CASSVGVNHGTGELFF.